The 21 T cell receptor beta chains given below trace back to one sample, sequenced in a study of T cell responses to AZD1222 COVID-19 vaccine. TCRdb's table, derived via immunoSEQ multiplex PCR, lists solely in-frame clones and lacks some. The repertoire holds 120,000 or so clones, around 88% seen once, with about 7.1% in the top ten. The sequencing here drew on peripheral blood, taken 28 days after the second AZD1222 dose. The receptor set was obtained from an adult who received the AZD1222 COVID-19 vaccine.

The rearrangement links TRBV19 to TRBJ2-2; TRBD1 might be the D (5 bases). The germline V gene encodes CDR1 LNHDA and CDR2 SQIVND (reference sequence). Trimming shortened V by 5 bases and J by 7 bases, and 11 bases separated the two germline ends. The CDR3 length is 13 residues. This CDR3 is CASSGRTIGELFF. DNA for the CDR3: TGTGCCAGTAGTGGAAGGACAATCGGGGAGCTGTTTTTT.

V and J are TRBV19 and TRBJ2-3; D is uncertain. CDR3 length: 13 amino acids. Germline-derived CDR1 and CDR2 are LNHDA and SQIVND (reference sequence). V lost 5 bases and J lost 8, with 14 bases in between. CDR3 region: CASSDHVDTTQYF. The DNA for the CDR3 is TGTGCCAGTAGTGATCACGTAGATACTACGCAGTATTTT.

The genes are TRBV24-1 and TRBJ2-6; 9 bases line up with TRBD1. The CDR3 is 16 residues long. Germline CDR1 is KGHDR and CDR2 is SFDVKD. V trimming: 3 bases; J trimming: 4 bases; junction bases outside the gene matches: 3. The CDR3 protein is CATSDGTGLGANVLTF. The CDR3 DNA is TGTGCCACCAGTGATGGGACAGGGCTGGGGGCCAACGTCCTGACTTTC.

The chain carries TRBV5-1 and TRBJ1-1; 7 nucleotides agree with TRBD1. Germline CDR1 reads SGHRS; CDR2 reads YFSETQ. The CDR3 runs to 16 residues. Trimming removed 1 base from V and 0 bases from J; junction bases left unmatched: 6. CDR3 DNA sequence: TGCGCCAGCAGCTTGACGACAGGGCCTCTGAACACTGAAGCTTTCTTT. Its translation is CASSLTTGPLNTEAFF. Variable domain in full (rest from reference TRBV5-1 and TRBJ1-1): KAGVTQTPRYLIKTRGQQVTLSCSPISGHRSVSWYQQTPGQGLQFLFEYFSETQRNKGNFPGRFSGRQFSNSRSEMNVSTLELGDSALYLCASSLTTGPLNTEAFFGQGTRLTVV.

V is TRBV30 and J is TRBJ1-1; D is ambiguous. With 4 bases removed from V and 1 base from J, the gap between germline ends came to 7 bases. This CDR3 comprises 12 residues. Germline V gene sequence: CDR1 GTSNPN, CDR2 SVGIG (reference sequence). CDR3 DNA: TGTGCCTGGAAACGACAGAACACTGAAGCTTTCTTT. This sequence encodes CAWKRQNTEAFF.

This clone was detected only a few times. V usage is TRBV28 and J usage is TRBJ2-7, with 10 bases matching TRBD1. Losses at the gene ends were 2 bases for V and 3 bases for J; bases not matched to a gene: 16. The length of the CDR3 is 19 residues. Germline V gene data show CDR1 as MDHEN and CDR2 as SYDVKM. The CDR3 DNA follows: TGTGCCAGCAGTTTAGATTTGGCCGGCGGGACAGGGGAGTTCTACGAGCAGTACTTC. Protein sequence: CASSLDLAGGTGEFYEQYF.

This chain joins TRBV3-1 (or the pseudogene TRBV3-2) and TRBJ1-2; TRBD1 is a possible D gene (5 bases). Germline CDR1 reads LGHDT; CDR2 reads YNNKEL (reference sequence). Trimming took 4 bases from V and 1 from J, leaving 16 bases between them. CDR3 length equals 16 residues. The CDR3 here is CASSPQSRGLNYGYTF. CDR3 DNA sequence: TGTGCCAGCAGCCCCCAATCTAGGGGACTTAACTATGGCTACACCTTC.

V usage is TRBV7-9 and J usage is TRBJ1-2, with D unclear. The V end was cut by 0 bases, the J end by 6 bases, with 11 bases between. The CDR3 runs to 14 residues. CDR1 SEHNR and CDR2 FQNEAQ come from the germline V gene (reference sequence). CDR3 sequence (DNA): TGTGCCAGCAGCTTAGCGTCCAAGGGCGATGGCTACACCTTC. Amino acids: CASSLASKGDGYTF. The complete variable domain, with remaining parts taken from reference TRBV7-9 and TRBJ1-2, reads DTGVSQNPRHKITKRGQNVTFRCDPISEHNRLYWYRQTLGQGPEFLTYFQNEAQLEKSRLLSDRFSAERPKGSFSTLEIQRTEQGDSAMYLCASSLASKGDGYTFGSGTRLTVV.

The rearrangement uses TRBV6-5 and TRBJ1-5; no clear D gene. Trimming shortened V by 5 bases and J by 5 bases, and 13 bases separated the two germline ends. The CDR3 spans 14 residues. Germline CDR1 and CDR2: MNHEY and SVGAGI. The CDR3 nucleotides read TGTGCCAGCAGTCTAAACGGTCCAGATCAGCCCCAGCATTTT. As protein: CASSLNGPDQPQHF.

The V and J genes are TRBV6-6 and TRBJ2-7, with D possibly being TRBD1 (5 bases). This CDR3 is 12 amino acids long. The V gene's germline CDR1 is MNHNY and CDR2 SVGAGI (reference sequence). V was shortened by 5 bases and J by 7 bases, with 12 bases between the two germline ends. DNA for the CDR3: TGTGCCAGCAGTCTTCAGGGTCGGGAGCAGTACTTC. The encoded protein is CASSLQGREQYF.

The chain links TRBV3-1 (or the pseudogene TRBV3-2) to TRBJ1-2; TRBD1 is a possible D gene (5 bases). V lost 1 base and J 2 bases, leaving 5 bases between the germline ends. The V gene's germline CDR1 is LGHDT and CDR2 YNNKEL (reference sequence). The CDR3 loop spans 13 amino acids. CDR3 DNA sequence: TGTGCCAGCAGCCAAGGACAGAACTATGGCTACACCTTC. It yields the protein CASSQGQNYGYTF.

The V and J genes are TRBV4-1 and TRBJ2-7; D gene uncertain. The germline V gene encodes CDR1 MGHRA and CDR2 YSYEKL. This CDR3 has 15 amino acids. Trimming stripped 1 base from V and 0 bases from J, with 10 bases between. The CDR3 loop reads CASSQVRDFSYEQYF. The CDR3 coding sequence is TGCGCCAGCAGCCAAGTCCGAGACTTCTCCTACGAGCAGTACTTC.

This chain connects TRBV5-6 to TRBJ2-1; TRBD2 might be the D (6 bases). From germline, CDR1 is SGHDT and CDR2 YYEEEE. The CDR3 sequence is 16 residues long. Trimming shortened V by 0 bases and J by 2 bases, and 12 bases separated the two germline ends. Here the CDR3 DNA reads TGTGCCAGCAGCTTGGTTATAGCGGAGACCTACAATGAGCAGTTCTTC. Translation: CASSLVIAETYNEQFF.

The genes are TRBV9 and TRBJ1-1, with D unresolved. This CDR3 has 17 amino acids. The V gene's germline CDR1 is SGDLS and CDR2 YYNGEE. V was clipped by 3 bases and J by 3 bases, with 21 bases between them. The DNA of the CDR3 is TGTGCCAGCAGCGAGCAGGTTTTTGGGGTTACCGACACTGAAGCTTTCTTT. Residues: CASSEQVFGVTDTEAFF.

The rearrangement uses TRBV19 and TRBJ1-5, with 9 bases aligning to TRBD1. V lost 8 bases to trimming and J lost 8 bases; unmatched junction nucleotides: 13. This CDR3 is 15 amino acids long. Germline V gene data show CDR1 as LNHDA and CDR2 as SQIVND (reference sequence). The CDR3 sequence is CASGPGQGLLKPQHF. In nucleotides, the CDR3 is TGTGCCAGTGGTCCGGGACAGGGCCTTCTAAAGCCCCAGCATTTT. Combining the CDR3 with reference TRBV19 and TRBJ1-5 gives the whole variable domain DGGITQSPKYLFRKEGQNVTLSCEQNLNHDAMYWYRQDPGQGLRLIYYSQIVNDFQKGDIAEGYSVSREKKESFPLTVTSAQKNPTAFYLCASGPGQGLLKPQHFGDGTRLSIL.

This rearrangement joins TRBV19 to TRBJ1-4; D ambiguous. This CDR3 spans 16 amino acids. V lost 3 bases to trimming and J lost 3 bases, with 14 bases between them. CDR1 and CDR2 from the germline V gene are LNHDA and SQIVND (reference sequence). This CDR3 is CASSILAAKANEKLFF. DNA for the CDR3: TGTGCCAGTAGTATCCTGGCCGCTAAGGCTAATGAAAAACTGTTTTTT.

CDR3: CASSPRGQTSGANVLTF. The CDR3, as DNA: TGTGCCAGCAGCCCCCGGGGACAGACCTCTGGGGCCAACGTCCTGACTTTC. The V call is TRBV7-9, the J call TRBJ2-6, with TRBD1 matching 7 bases. This CDR3 is 17 amino acids long. The junction had 7 bases not matched to a gene; V was cut back by 5 bases and J by 0 bases. Germline CDR1 reads SEHNR; CDR2 reads FQNEAQ (reference sequence).

V gene TRBV4-3 combines with J gene TRBJ1-3; 11 bases agree with TRBD1. V shed 4 bases, J shed 6 bases, and the junction held 5 bases outside the gene matches. This CDR3 comprises 15 residues. CDR1 is LGHNA, CDR2 YSLEER, per germline. Here the CDR3 DNA reads TGCGCCAGCAGCCCCTGGACAGGGGGCGAAAACACCATATATTTT. Translating it yields CASSPWTGGENTIYF.

V gene TRBV6-5 combines with J gene TRBJ2-3, with D perhaps being TRBD1 or TRBD2 (5 bases each). CDR1 and CDR2 from the germline V gene are MNHEY and SVGAGI. Trimming stripped 0 bases from V and 6 bases from J, with 13 bases between. The CDR3 sequence is 15 residues long. The CDR3 sequence: CASSYSRGVADTQYF. CDR3 nucleotide sequence: TGTGCCAGCAGTTACTCTAGGGGAGTTGCGGATACGCAGTATTTT.

The chain links TRBV11-3 to TRBJ2-3; TRBD1 aligns across 7 bases. The V gene end was trimmed by 2 bases and the J gene end by 2 bases; junction bases not matched to a gene: 13. Germline CDR1 is SGHNT and CDR2 is YENEEA. The CDR3 loop spans 18 amino acids. The DNA of the CDR3 is TGTGCCAGCAGCTTAAGTATCGGGCAGGGGGTCTTCACAGATACGCAGTATTTT. Translation: CASSLSIGQGVFTDTQYF.

The V and J genes are TRBV9 and TRBJ1-6; no reliable D call. The V and J ends lost 0 bases and 7 bases respectively, with 8 bases between them. Germline V CDR1 and CDR2: SGDLS, YYNGEE. CDR3 length: 14 residues. CDR3: CASSVVEINSPLHF. The CDR3 DNA follows: TGTGCCAGCAGCGTAGTAGAGATAAATTCACCCCTCCACTTT.